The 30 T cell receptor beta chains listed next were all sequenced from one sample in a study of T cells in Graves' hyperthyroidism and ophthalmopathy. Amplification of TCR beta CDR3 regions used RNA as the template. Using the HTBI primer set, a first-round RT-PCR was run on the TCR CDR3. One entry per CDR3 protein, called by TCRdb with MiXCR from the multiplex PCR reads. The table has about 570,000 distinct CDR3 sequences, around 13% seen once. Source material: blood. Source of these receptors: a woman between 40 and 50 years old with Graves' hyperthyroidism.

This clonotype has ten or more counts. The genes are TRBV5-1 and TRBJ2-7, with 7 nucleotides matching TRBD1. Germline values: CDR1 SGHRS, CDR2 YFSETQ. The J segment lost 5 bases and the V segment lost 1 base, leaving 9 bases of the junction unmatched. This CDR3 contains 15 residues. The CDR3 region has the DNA TGCGCCAGCAGCTTGAGACAGGGAATAAACGACGAGCAGTACTTC. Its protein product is CASSLRQGINDEQYF.

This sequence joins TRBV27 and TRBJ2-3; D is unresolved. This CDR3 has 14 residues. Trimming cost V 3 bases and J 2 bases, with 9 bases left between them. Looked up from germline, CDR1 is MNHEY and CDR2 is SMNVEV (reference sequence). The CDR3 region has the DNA TGTGCCAGCAGTTTTTGGCAAAACACAGATACGCAGTATTTT. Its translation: CASSFWQNTDTQYF.

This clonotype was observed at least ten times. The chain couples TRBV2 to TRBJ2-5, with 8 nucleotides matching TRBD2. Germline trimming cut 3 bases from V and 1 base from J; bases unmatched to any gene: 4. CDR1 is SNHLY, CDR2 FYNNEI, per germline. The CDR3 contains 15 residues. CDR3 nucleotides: TGTGCCAGCAGTGAGGCTAGCGGGTTCCAAGAGACCCAGTACTTC. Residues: CASSEASGFQETQYF.

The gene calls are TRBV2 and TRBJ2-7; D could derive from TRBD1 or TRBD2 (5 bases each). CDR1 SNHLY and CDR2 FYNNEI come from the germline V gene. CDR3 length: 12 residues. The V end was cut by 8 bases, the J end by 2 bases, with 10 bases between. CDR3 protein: CASGTVAYEQYF. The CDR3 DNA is TGTGCCAGCGGGACGGTCGCCTACGAGCAGTACTTC. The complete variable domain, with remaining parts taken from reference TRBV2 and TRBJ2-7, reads EPEVTQTPSHQVTQMGQEVILRCVPISNHLYFYWYRQILGQKVEFLVSFYNNEISEKSEIFDDQFSVERPDGSNFTLKIRSTKLEDSAMYFCASGTVAYEQYFGPGTRLTVT.

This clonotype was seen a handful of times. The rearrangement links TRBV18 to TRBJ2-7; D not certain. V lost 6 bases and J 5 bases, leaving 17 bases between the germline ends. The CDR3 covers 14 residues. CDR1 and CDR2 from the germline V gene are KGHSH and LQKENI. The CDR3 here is CASSPSSHRHEQYF. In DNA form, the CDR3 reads TGTGCCAGCTCGCCCTCGTCCCACCGGCACGAGCAGTACTTC.

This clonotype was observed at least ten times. For the CDR3, the DNA is TGTGCCAGCAGCCCCCATGGGGGGACAGAACATCTCTACACCTTC. The encoded protein is CASSPHGGTEHLYTF. The chain employs TRBV9 and TRBJ1-2, with 7 bases that match TRBD1. Looked up from germline, CDR1 is SGDLS and CDR2 is YYNGEE. This CDR3 has 15 amino acids. After removal of 4 bases from V and 10 bases from J, the junction contained 16 bases not matched to a gene.

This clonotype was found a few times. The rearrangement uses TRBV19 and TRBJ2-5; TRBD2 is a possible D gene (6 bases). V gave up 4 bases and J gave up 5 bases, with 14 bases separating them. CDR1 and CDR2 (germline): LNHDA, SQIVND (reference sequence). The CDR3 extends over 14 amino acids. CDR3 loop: CASSNEGLSETQYF. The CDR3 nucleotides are TGTGCCAGTAGTAACGAGGGACTTTCGGAGACCCAGTACTTC.

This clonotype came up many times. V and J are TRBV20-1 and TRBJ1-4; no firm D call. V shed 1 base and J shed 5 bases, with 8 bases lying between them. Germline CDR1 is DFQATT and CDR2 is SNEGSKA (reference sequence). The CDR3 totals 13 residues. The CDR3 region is CSARVTANEKLFF. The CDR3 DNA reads TGCAGTGCTAGAGTTACAGCAAATGAAAAACTGTTTTTT.

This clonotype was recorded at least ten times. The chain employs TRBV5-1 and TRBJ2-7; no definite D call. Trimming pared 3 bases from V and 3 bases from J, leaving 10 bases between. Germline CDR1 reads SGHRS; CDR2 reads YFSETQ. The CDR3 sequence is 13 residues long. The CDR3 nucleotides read TGCGCCAGCAGCTCCCCACCGTTCTACGAGCAGTACTTC. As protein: CASSSPPFYEQYF.

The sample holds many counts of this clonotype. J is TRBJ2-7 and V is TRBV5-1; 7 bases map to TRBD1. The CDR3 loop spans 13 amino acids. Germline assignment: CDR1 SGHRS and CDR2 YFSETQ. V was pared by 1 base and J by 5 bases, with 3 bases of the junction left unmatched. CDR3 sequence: CASSLRQGHEQYF. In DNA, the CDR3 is TGCGCCAGCAGCTTGAGACAGGGCCACGAGCAGTACTTC.

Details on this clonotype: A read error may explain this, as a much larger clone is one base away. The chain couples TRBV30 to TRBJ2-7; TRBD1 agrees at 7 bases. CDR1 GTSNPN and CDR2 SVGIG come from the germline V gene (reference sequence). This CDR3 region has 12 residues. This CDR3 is CALSGTAYEQYF. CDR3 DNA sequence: TGTGCCTTGAGTGGGACAGCCTACGAGCAGTACTTC.

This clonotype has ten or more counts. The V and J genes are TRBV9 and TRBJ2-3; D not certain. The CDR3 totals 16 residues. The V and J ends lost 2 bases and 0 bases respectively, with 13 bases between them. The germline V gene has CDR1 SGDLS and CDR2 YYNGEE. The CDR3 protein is CASSVGRGISTDTQYF. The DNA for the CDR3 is TGTGCCAGCAGCGTCGGACGTGGCATTAGCACAGATACGCAGTATTTT.

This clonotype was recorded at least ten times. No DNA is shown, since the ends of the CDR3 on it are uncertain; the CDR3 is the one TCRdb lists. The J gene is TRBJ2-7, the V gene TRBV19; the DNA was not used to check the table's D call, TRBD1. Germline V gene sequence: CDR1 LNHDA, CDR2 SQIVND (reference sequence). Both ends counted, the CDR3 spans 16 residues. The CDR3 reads CASSIWERGSRYEQYF.

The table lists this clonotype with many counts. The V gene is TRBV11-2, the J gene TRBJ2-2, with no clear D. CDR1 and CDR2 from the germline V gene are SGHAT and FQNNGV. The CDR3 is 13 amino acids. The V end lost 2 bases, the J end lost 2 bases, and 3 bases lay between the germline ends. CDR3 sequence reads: CASSLLNTGELFF. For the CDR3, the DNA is TGTGCCAGCAGCTTATTAAACACCGGGGAGCTGTTTTTT. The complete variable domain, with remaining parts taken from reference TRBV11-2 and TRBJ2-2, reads EAGVAQSPRYKIIEKRQSVAFWCNPISGHATLYWYQQILGQGPKLLIQFQNNGVVDDSQLPKDRFSAERLKGVDSTLKIQPAKLEDSAVYLCASSLLNTGELFFGEGSRLTVL.

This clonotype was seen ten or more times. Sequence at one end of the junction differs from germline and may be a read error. This CDR3 reads CASKSPDYDEQFF. As DNA, the CDR3 is TGTGCCAGCAAATCCCCCGACTACGATGAGCAGTTCTTC. The rearrangement uses TRBV27 and TRBJ2-1; tentatively, D is TRBD2 (5 bases). The CDR3 extends over 13 amino acids. Germline values: CDR1 MNHEY, CDR2 SMNVEV (reference sequence).

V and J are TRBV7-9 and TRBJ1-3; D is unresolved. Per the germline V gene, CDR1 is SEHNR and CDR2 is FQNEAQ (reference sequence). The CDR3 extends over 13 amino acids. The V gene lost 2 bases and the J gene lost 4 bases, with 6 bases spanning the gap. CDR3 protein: CASSLLVGNTIYF. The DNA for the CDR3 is TGTGCCAGCAGCTTACTGGTCGGAAACACCATATATTTT.

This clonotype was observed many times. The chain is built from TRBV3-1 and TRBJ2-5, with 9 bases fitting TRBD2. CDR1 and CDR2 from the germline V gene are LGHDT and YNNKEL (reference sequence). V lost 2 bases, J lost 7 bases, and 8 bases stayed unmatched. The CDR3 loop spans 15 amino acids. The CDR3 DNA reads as TGTGCCAGCAGCCAAAAGCGTAGCGGGAGTACGACCCAGTACTTC. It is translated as CASSQKRSGSTTQYF.

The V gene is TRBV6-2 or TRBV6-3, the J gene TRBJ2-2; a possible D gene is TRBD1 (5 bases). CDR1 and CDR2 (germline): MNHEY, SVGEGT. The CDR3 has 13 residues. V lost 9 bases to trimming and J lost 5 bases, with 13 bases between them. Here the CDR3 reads CASLLKGTGELFF. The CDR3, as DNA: TGTGCCAGTCTACTCAAGGGGACCGGGGAGCTGTTTTTT.

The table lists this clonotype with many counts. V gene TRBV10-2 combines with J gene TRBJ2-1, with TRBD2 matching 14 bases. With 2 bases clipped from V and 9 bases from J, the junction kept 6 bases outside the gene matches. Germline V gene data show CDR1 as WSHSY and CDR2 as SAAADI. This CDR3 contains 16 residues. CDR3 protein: CASSERTSGRLSEQFF. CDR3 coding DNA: TGCGCCAGCAGTGAGCGGACTAGCGGGAGGTTAAGTGAGCAGTTCTTC.

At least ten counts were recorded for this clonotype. The CDR3 here is CSAPGQDLYGYTF. Written as DNA, the CDR3 is TGCAGTGCTCCGGGACAGGACCTCTATGGCTACACCTTC. The genes are TRBV20-1 and TRBJ1-2; TRBD1 matches 8 bases. Germline V gene sequence: CDR1 DFQATT, CDR2 SNEGSKA (reference sequence). CDR3 size: 13 residues. V lost 5 bases and J lost 4; bases outside the gene matches: 6.

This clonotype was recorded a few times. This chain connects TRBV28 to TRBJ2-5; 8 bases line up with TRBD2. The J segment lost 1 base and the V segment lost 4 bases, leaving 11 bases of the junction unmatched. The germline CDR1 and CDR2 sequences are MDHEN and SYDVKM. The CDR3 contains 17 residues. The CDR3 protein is CASSWPPTSAAQETQYF. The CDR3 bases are TGTGCCAGCAGTTGGCCCCCGACTAGCGCCGCCCAAGAGACCCAGTACTTC.

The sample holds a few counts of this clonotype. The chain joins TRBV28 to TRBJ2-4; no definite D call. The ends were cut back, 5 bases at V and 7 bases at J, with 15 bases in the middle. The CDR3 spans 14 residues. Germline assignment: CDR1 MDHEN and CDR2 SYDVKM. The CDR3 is CASSLRVLRNIQYF. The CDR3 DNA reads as TGTGCCAGCAGTCTAAGGGTCCTCCGGAACATTCAGTACTTC.

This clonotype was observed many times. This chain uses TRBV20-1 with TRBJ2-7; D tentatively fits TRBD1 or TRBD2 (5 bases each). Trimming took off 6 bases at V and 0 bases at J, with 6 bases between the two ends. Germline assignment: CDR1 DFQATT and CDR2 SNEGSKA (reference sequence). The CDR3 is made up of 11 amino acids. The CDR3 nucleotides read TGCAGTGCCGGGACCTCCTACGAGCAGTACTTC. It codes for CSAGTSYEQYF.

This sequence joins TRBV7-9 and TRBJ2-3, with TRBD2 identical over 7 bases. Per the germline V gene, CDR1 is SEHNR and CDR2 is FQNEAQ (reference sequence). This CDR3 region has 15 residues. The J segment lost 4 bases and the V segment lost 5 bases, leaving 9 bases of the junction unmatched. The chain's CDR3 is CASSPPSAGADTQYF. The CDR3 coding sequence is TGTGCCAGCAGCCCCCCGTCGGCGGGAGCAGATACGCAGTATTTT.

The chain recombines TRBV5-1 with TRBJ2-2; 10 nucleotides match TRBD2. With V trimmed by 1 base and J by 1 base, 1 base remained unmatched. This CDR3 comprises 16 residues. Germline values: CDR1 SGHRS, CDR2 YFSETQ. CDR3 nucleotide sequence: TGCGCCAGCAGCTTGCGGACTAGCGGGAACACCGGGGAGCTGTTTTTT. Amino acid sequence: CASSLRTSGNTGELFF.

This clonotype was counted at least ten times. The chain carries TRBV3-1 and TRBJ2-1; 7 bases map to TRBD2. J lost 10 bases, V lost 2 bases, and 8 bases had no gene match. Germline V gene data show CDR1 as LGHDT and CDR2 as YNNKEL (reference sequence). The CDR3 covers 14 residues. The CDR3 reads CASSQMTSSGEQFF. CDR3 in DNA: TGTGCCAGCAGCCAAATGACTAGCTCTGGCGAGCAGTTCTTC.

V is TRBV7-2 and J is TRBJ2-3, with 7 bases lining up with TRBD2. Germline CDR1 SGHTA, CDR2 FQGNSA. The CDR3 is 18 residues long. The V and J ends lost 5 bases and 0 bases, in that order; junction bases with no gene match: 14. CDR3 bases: TGTGCCAGCAGCAAAGGGAGCCTAGCGGATCGAAGCACAGATACGCAGTATTTT. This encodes CASSKGSLADRSTDTQYF.

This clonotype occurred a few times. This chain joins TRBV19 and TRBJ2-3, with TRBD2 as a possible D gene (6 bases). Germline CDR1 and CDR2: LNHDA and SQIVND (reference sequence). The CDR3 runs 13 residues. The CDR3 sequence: CASLEGSTDTQYF. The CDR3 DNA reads TGTGCTTCACTGGAGGGAAGCACAGATACGCAGTATTTT.

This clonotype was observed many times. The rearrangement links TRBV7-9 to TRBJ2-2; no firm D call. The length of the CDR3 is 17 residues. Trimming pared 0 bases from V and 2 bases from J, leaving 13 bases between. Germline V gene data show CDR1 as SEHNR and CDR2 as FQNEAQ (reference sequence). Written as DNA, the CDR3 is TGTGCCAGCAGCTTAGCGCTCGCCGACGATAACACCGGGGAGCTGTTTTTT. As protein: CASSLALADDNTGELFF.

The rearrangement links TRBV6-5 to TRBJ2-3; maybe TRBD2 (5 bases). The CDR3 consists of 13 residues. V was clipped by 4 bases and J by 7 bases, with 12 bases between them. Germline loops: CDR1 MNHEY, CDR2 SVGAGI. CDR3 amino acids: CASSSSGGYTQYF. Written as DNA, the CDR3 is TGTGCCAGCAGTTCATCCGGAGGATATACGCAGTATTTT.